This paragraph covers one T cell receptor (beta chain) sequence. The data were obtained in a study of T cell responses to AZD1222 COVID-19 vaccine. The method was immunoSEQ multiplex PCR; TCRdb's version includes in-frame clones alone and lacks a portion of them. The sample lists 200,000 or so clones, about 93% occurring once. The V gene lost 10 bases and the J gene lost 6 bases, with 20 bases spanning the gap. CDR1 is MNHEY, CDR2 SVGAGI, per germline. The CDR3 runs to 14 residues. The specimen was peripheral blood, collected on day 0 of MenACWY control vaccination. This chain links TRBV6-5 with TRBJ2-3, with a possible D match to TRBD2 (5 bases). This receptor was taken from an adult in good health. CDR3 protein: CATKRALLGDTQYF. DNA of the CDR3: TGTGCCACTAAACGAGCGTTACTAGGGGATACGCAGTATTTT.